The rows below give T cell receptor beta chains drawn from one sample of a study of blood T cells in healthy people across ages. In TCRdb, the 5' RACE reads were re-called with MiXCR into one record per CDR3 protein. This table holds around 690,000 distinct CDR3 sequences, 58% found once. Sequencing was carried out using blood. These receptors all stem from a man between 60 and 75 years old in good health. Each CDR3 is given with its conserved first and last residue. The order of the fields is V gene, J gene, CDR3 protein.

TRBV6-1	TRBJ2-5	CGAGLAGQETQYF
TRBV4-1	TRBJ1-2	CASSQVPGTGSYRRENYGYTF
TRBV5-6	TRBJ2-1	CASSSQWGRNEQFF
TRBV28	TRBJ2-1	CASSLRMPGRIQETQFF
TRBV12-3/TRBV12-4	TRBJ2-3	CASAGGTDTQYF
TRBV18	.	CASSASGGLSEQYF
TRBV12-3/TRBV12-4	TRBJ1-2	CASNGDSPRGYTF
TRBV25-1	TRBJ1-1	CASSGRYSDTEAFF
TRBV20-1	TRBJ2-1	CSASTSPNNEQFF
TRBV3-1	TRBJ1-2	CASSQGRRDSGVYGYTF
TRBV4-2	TRBJ1-3	CASSFGNSGNTIYF
TRBV11-2	TRBJ2-5	CASSRLAPGETQYF
TRBV28	TRBJ2-1	CASSSFPANEQFF
TRBV27	TRBJ2-1	CASVPLAGGPYNEQFF
TRBV3-1	TRBJ2-5	CASSQVPDRDHEQYF
TRBV11-2	TRBJ2-5	CASSFSTAQETQYF
TRBV6-6	TRBJ2-5	CASRGPSQETQYF
TRBV2	TRBJ1-6	CASSVRSIHSYNSPLHF
TRBV5-8	TRBJ2-6	CASSLYRGLGANVLTF
TRBV15	TRBJ2-2	CATSPDLNTGELFF
TRBV6-2/TRBV6-3	TRBJ2-1	CASSPTRTSAGEQFF
TRBV20-1	TRBJ2-5	CSARGYRGGLQETQYF
TRBV6-1	TRBJ1-4	CASRRGEDDEKLFF
TRBV9	TRBJ2-5	CASSTRGLAVEETQYF
TRBV23-1	TRBJ2-5	CASQDRSSRGQCQETQYF
TRBV2	TRBJ1-2	CASTGTENYGYTF
TRBV7-2	TRBJ2-7	CASSFRQARSSYEQYF
TRBV5-1	TRBJ1-2	CASSMTGIQNYGYTF
TRBV5-1	TRBJ2-5	CASATGTGLYGTQYF
TRBV28	TRBJ2-1	CASSPGQGSLGQFF
TRBV6-2/TRBV6-3	.	CASSYSEGASDEQYF
TRBV5-1	TRBJ2-5	CASSSRGQGETQYF
TRBV12-3/TRBV12-4	TRBJ2-1	CASSLAGGRNEQFF
TRBV28	TRBJ2-1	CASRPPRRRQFF
TRBV20-1	TRBJ2-3	CSARWGSTDTQYF
TRBV29-1	TRBJ2-7	CSVEVAGASNEQYF
TRBV7-2	TRBJ2-1	CASSLTGGRYNEQFF
TRBV6-6	TRBJ2-5	CASSYSGPTQYF
TRBV5-1	TRBJ1-2	CASSTRTGRDGYTF
TRBV7-8	TRBJ2-2	CASTPGGWAGELFF
TRBV25-1	TRBJ1-4	CASRPFGQPEKLFF
TRBV29-1	TRBJ2-7	CSVERVGIYEQYF
TRBV20-1	TRBJ2-1	CSASRVARYNEQFF
TRBV5-1	TRBJ2-7	CASSEGRQPPYEQYF
TRBV5-1	TRBJ2-7	CASSLELRTAGSYEQYF
TRBV5-1	.	CASSLEGSSSYNEQYF
TRBV15	TRBJ2-4	CATSRVRTSGGASVGKNIQYF
TRBV28	TRBJ2-7	CASSLGHIYEQYF
TRBV29-1	TRBJ2-5	CSPRQGVGGETQYF
TRBV27	TRBJ2-5	CASSLWGTSAQETQYF
TRBV4-2	TRBJ2-2	CASSQILAGGMAGELFF
TRBV19	TRBJ2-3	CASSSRDSPTDTQYF
TRBV9	TRBJ2-2	CASSRGQGWTGELFF
TRBV6-7	.	CASSSPGLARRGTQYF
TRBV3-1	TRBJ2-3	CASSSPRTSGRTDTQYF
TRBV25-1	TRBJ1-2	CASARSGDAHGYTF